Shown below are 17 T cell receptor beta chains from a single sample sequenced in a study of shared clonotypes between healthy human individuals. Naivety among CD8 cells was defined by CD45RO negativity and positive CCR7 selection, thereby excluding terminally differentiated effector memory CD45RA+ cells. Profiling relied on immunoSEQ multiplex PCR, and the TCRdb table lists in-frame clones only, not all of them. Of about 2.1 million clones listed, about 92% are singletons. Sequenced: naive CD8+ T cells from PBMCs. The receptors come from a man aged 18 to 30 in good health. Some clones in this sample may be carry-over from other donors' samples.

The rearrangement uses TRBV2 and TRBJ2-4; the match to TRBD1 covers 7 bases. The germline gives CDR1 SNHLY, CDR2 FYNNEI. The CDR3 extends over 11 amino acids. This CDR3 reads CTGTDGNIQYF. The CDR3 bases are TGTACTGGGACAGACGGTAACATTCAGTACTTC.

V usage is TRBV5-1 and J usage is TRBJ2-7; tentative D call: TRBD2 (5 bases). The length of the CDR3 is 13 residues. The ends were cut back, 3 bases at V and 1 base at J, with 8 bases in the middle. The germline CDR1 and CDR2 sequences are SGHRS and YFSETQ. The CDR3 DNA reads TGCGCCAGCAGCTCCGGGATGTCCTACGAGCAGTACTTC. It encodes CASSSGMSYEQYF.

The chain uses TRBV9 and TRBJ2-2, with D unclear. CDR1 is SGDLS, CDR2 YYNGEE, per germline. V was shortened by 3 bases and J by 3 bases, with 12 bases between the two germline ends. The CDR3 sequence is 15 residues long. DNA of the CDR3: TGTGCCAGCAGCGCCGCTCGCACCTACACCGGGGAGCTGTTTTTT. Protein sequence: CASSAARTYTGELFF. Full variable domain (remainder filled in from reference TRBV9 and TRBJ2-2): DSGVTQTPKHLITATGQRVTLRCSPRSGDLSVYWYQQSLDQGLQFLIQYYNGEERAKGNILERFSAQQFPDLHSELNLSSLELGDSALYFCASSAARTYTGELFFGEGSRLTVL.

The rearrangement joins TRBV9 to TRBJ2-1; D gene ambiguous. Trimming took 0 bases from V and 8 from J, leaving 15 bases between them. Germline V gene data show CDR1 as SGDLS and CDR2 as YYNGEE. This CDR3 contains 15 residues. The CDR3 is CASSVEGKIGDEQFF. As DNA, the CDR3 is TGTGCCAGCAGCGTAGAGGGTAAGATAGGCGATGAGCAGTTCTTC.

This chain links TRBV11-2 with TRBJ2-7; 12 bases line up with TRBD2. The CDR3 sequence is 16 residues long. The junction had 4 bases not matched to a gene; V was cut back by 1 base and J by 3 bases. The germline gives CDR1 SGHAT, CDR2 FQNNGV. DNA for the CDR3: TGTGCCAGCAGCTTAGCACTAGCGGGAGGAATCTACGAGCAGTACTTC. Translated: CASSLALAGGIYEQYF.

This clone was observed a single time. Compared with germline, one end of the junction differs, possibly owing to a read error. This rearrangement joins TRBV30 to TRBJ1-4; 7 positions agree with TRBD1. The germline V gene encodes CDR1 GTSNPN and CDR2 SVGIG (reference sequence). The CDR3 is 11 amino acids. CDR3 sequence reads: CAWSVGDSLDF. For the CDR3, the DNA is TGTGCCTGGAGTGTAGGGGACAGCTTAGATTTT.

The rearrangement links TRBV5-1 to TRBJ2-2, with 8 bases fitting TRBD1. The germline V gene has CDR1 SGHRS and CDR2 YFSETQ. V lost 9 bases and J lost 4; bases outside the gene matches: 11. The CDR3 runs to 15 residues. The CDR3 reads CATTSSRGPTGELFF. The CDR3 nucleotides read TGCGCCACCACAAGTAGCAGGGGGCCCACCGGGGAGCTGTTTTTT. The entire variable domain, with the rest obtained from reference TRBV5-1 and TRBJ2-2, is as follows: KAGVTQTPRYLIKTRGQQVTLSCSPISGHRSVSWYQQTPGQGLQFLFEYFSETQRNKGNFPGRFSGRQFSNSRSEMNVSTLELGDSALYLCATTSSRGPTGELFFGEGSRLTVL.

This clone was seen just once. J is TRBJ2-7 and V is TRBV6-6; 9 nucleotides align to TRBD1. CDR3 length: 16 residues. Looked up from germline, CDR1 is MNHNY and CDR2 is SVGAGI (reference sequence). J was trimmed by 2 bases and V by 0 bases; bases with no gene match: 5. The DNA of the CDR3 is TGTGCCAGCAGTTACTCACCGGGACAGGGCACCTACGAGCAGTACTTC. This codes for CASSYSPGQGTYEQYF.

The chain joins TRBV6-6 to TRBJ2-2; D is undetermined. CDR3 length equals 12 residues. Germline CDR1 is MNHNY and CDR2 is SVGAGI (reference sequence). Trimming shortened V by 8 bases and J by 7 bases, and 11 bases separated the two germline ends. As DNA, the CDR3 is TGTGCCAGCGGGCGAAGCATCGGGGAGCTGTTTTTT. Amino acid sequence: CASGRSIGELFF.

As DNA, the CDR3 is TGTGCCAGCAGTTTTTTATTTACGCCCGGGGAGCTGTTTTTT. It translates to CASSFLFTPGELFF. V and J are TRBV27 and TRBJ2-2; D gene ambiguous. The V end was cut by 3 bases, the J end by 6 bases, with 11 bases between. The CDR3 length is 14 residues. Germline-derived CDR1 and CDR2 are MNHEY and SMNVEV (reference sequence).

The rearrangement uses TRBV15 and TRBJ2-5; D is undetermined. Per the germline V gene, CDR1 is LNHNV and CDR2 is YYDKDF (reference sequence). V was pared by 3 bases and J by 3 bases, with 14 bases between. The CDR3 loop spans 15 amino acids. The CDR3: CATSSRTGVEETQYF. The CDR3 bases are TGTGCCACCAGCAGTCGAACTGGAGTCGAAGAGACCCAGTACTTC.

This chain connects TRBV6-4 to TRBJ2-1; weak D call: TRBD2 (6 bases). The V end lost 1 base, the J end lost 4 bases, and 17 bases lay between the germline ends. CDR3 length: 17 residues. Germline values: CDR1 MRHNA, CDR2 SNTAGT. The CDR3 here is CASSDLGLEGDYNEQFF. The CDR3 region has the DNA TGTGCCAGCAGTGACTTGGGGCTGGAGGGAGATTACAATGAGCAGTTCTTC.

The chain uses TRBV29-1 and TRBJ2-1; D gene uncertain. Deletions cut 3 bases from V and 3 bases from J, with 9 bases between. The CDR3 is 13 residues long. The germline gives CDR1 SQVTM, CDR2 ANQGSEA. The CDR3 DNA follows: TGCAGCGTTGAGGTAGGCAACTACAATGAGCAGTTCTTC. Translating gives CSVEVGNYNEQFF.

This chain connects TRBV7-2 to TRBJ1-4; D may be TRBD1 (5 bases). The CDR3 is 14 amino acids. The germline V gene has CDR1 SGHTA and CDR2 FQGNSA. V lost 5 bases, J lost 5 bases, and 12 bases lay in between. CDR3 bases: TGTGCCAGCAGCCCATCCGGGGCAAATGAAAAACTGTTTTTT. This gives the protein CASSPSGANEKLFF.

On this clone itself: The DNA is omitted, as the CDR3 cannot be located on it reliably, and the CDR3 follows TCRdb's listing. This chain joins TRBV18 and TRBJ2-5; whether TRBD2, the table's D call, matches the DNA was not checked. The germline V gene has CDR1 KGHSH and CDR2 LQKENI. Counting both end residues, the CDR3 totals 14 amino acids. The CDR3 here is CASSPDPLWETQYF.

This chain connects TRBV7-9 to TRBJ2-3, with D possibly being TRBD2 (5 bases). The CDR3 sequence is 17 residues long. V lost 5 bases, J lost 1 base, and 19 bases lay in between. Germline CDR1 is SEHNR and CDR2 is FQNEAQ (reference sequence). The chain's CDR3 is CASSPSIGVARTDTQYF. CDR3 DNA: TGTGCCAGCAGCCCAAGTATCGGGGTAGCACGCACAGATACGCAGTATTTT. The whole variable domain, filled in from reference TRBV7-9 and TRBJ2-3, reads DTGVSQNPRHKITKRGQNVTFRCDPISEHNRLYWYRQTLGQGPEFLTYFQNEAQLEKSRLLSDRFSAERPKGSFSTLEIQRTEQGDSAMYLCASSPSIGVARTDTQYFGPGTRLTVL.

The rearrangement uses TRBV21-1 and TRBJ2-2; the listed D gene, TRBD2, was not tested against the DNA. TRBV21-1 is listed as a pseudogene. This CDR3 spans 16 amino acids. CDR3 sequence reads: CASSKLPPRGTGELFF. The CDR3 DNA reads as TGTGCCAGCAGCAAACTTCCTCCGCGGGGGACCGGGGAGCTGTTTTTT.